This is a list of T cell receptor beta chains from one sample in a study of blood T cell repertoires in COVID-19. Here immunoSEQ multiplex PCR was the method, and the copy in TCRdb shows in-frame clones only, minus some. Of about 62,000 clones listed, around 90% are singletons. The sequenced sample consisted of peripheral blood. The receptors come from a man in his 70s with acute or convalescent COVID-19. CDR3s include the opening cysteine and the closing phenylalanine or tryptophan.

V: TRBV5-1
J: TRBJ1-1
CDR3: CASSGGQANTEAFF

V: TRBV12-3/TRBV12-4
J: TRBJ1-1
CDR3: CASSLPWNTEAFF

V: TRBV5-1
J: TRBJ2-7
CDR3: CASSFRVGGSSYEQYF

V: TRBV5-5
J: TRBJ2-1
CDR3: CASIPTPGKNEQFF

V: TRBV27
J: TRBJ1-2
CDR3: CASSYRGGYYGYTF

V: TRBV5-4
J: TRBJ2-7
CDR3: CASSLEGTAYEQYF

V: TRBV6-1
J: TRBJ1-3
CDR3: CASSPVGRGNTIYF

V: TRBV4-1
J: TRBJ2-1
CDR3: CASSQETSAFGNEQFF

V: TRBV18
J: TRBJ1-1
CDR3: CASLGTGGTEAFF

V: TRBV3-1/TRBV3-2
J: TRBJ2-3
CDR3: CASSQGSGTVTDTQYF

V: TRBV10-3
J: TRBJ2-2
CDR3: CAISGASGGRTGELFF

V: TRBV5-1
J: TRBJ1-1
CDR3: CASRGASFVNTEAFF

V: TRBV7-9
J: TRBJ1-2
CDR3: CASSPPDGSGDPGYTF

V: TRBV6-4
J: TRBJ1-6
CDR3: CASSVLGDNSPLHF

V: TRBV2
J: TRBJ1-6
CDR3: CASSDSARGNSPLHF

V: TRBV12-3/TRBV12-4
J: TRBJ1-2
CDR3: CASSLDSPYGYTF

V: TRBV4-2
J: TRBJ2-3
CDR3: CASSEGTGTDTQYF

V: TRBV5-4
J: TRBJ2-1
CDR3: CASSPGLAGYNEQFF

V: TRBV7-7
J: TRBJ2-5
CDR3: CASSSSLVPLETQYF

V: TRBV2
J: TRBJ2-7
CDR3: CASTAGVGEQYF

V: TRBV29-1
J: TRBJ2-3
CDR3: CSVESGTQYF